A selection of T cell receptor beta chains follows, all from one sample in a study of T-cell reconstitution after alpha-beta-depleted transplantation in children. TCRdb re-analysed the PCR reads in MiXCR, keeping a single row per CDR3 protein. The sample lists 200,000 or so distinct CDR3 sequences; about 6% were seen once. The sample consisted of PBMCs, taken before TCRalphabeta/CD19-depleted stem cell transplant. The origin of the receptors is a girl under two years old with combined immunodeficiency, due to receive a stem cell transplant. The CDR3 runs from the conserved cysteine through the conserved F or W. A D gene is named only where the DNA matches it firmly. Some rows mark clone size as missing; the rest say once, few, many or name a class of expanded clone.

clone size,V gene,D gene,J gene,CDR3 DNA,CDR3 protein
-,TRBV11-2,-,TRBJ2-7,TGTGCCAGCAGCTTACTCTCCTACCACGAGCAGTACTTC,CASSLLSYHEQYF
many,TRBV7-2,TRBD1,TRBJ1-2,TGTGCCAGCAGTTCGACAGGGCCTAACTATGGCTACACCTTC,CASSSTGPNYGYTF
-,TRBV2,-,TRBJ2-5,TGTGCCAGCAGGCCCCCTCCAGAGACCCAGTACTTC,CASRPPPETQYF
-,TRBV30,-,TRBJ2-5,TGTGCCTGGAGTGCTAACCGGCGGGAGACCCAGTACTTC,CAWSANRRETQYF
many,TRBV4-1,-,TRBJ2-7,TGCGCCAGCAGCCAGGGGTTTGTTTCCCACCCATCATACGAGCAGTACTTC,CASSQGFVSHPSYEQYF
many,TRBV7-6,-,TRBJ2-7,TGTGCCAGCAGCTTACTTGTGAATCACTACGAGCAGTACTTC,CASSLLVNHYEQYF
many,TRBV20-1,-,TRBJ2-4,TGCAGTGCTGACCTTTCCGGCAGAGCCAAAAACATTCAGTACTTC,CSADLSGRAKNIQYF
-,TRBV20-1,TRBD2,TRBJ2-2,TGCAGTGCTAGAAAGGCGCGGGGGGGATCCGGGGAGCTGTTTTTT,CSARKARGGSGELFF
many,TRBV9,-,TRBJ2-7,TGTGCCAGCAGCGAGCCCCATGAACGCCAGCTGGACGAGCAGTACTTC,CASSEPHERQLDEQYF
-,TRBV10-3,-,TRBJ2-7,TGTGCCATCCCAAGGGCAGTTCGCTACGAGCAGTACTTC,CAIPRAVRYEQYF
many,TRBV25-1,-,TRBJ2-2,TGTGCCAGCAGTGAATGGTTTAGCACGGGGACCGGGGAGCTGTTTTTT,CASSEWFSTGTGELFF
many,TRBV20-1,-,TRBJ2-7,TGCAGTGCTAGAACCCCGGCTAGTGTTTCCTACGAGCAGTACTTC,CSARTPASVSYEQYF
many,TRBV24-1,-,TRBJ2-1,TGTGCCACCAGTGATTTGAGACTTCACAATGAGCAGTTCTTC,CATSDLRLHNEQFF
many,TRBV6-1,TRBD2,TRBJ2-1,TGTGCCAGCAGTCTTAGCGGGGGGACTAAGTACAATGAGCAGTTCTTC,CASSLSGGTKYNEQFF
many,TRBV29-1,-,TRBJ1-1,TGCAGCGCCAACAGACAGTCAAACACTGAAGCTTTCTTT,CSANRQSNTEAFF
many,TRBV12-3/TRBV12-4,-,TRBJ2-1,TGTGCCAGCAGTTTATGGGACAACAATGAGCAGTTCTTC,CASSLWDNNEQFF
-,TRBV5-1,TRBD2,TRBJ2-1,TGCGCCAGCAGTCTTCTAGCGGGGACCGACAATGAGCAGTTCTTC,CASSLLAGTDNEQFF
few,TRBV7-8,TRBD2,TRBJ2-1,TGTGCCAGCAGCTTAAGAGCGGGAGGTGGGAATGAGCAGTTCTTC,CASSLRAGGGNEQFF
many,TRBV28,TRBD2,TRBJ2-1,TGTGCCAGCAGTTTCCTAGCGGGGCCGCCCTACAATGAGCAGTTCTTC,CASSFLAGPPYNEQFF
few,TRBV20-1,TRBD2,TRBJ2-1,TGCAGTGCTAGAGTTCCAGCGGGAGCGCTGCGCAATGAGCAGTTCTTC,CSARVPAGALRNEQFF
many,TRBV28,TRBD1,TRBJ1-2,TGTGCCAGCAGTCCTCAGGGGGAAAACTATGGCTACACCTTC,CASSPQGENYGYTF